This T cell receptor (beta chain) was retrieved from a study of tumor T cells in aggressive B-cell lymphoma. Sequencing was performed with immunoSEQ multiplex PCR; in TCRdb, only in-frame clones are kept and a portion is missing. In the table there are about 7,400 clones, about 80% of which are singletons. This CDR3 comprises 14 residues. The V gene end was trimmed by 5 bases and the J gene end by 6 bases; junction bases not matched to a gene: 2. Per the germline V gene, CDR1 is MRHNA and CDR2 is SNTAGT. The TCR was taken from an adult with diffuse large B cell lymphoma. This chain links TRBV6-4 with TRBJ2-2; 11 bases are shared with TRBD2. The material sequenced was tumor tissue. As DNA, the CDR3 is TGTGCCAGCAGTAAACTAGCGGGAGCCGGGGAGCTGTTTTTT. Translated, it gives CASSKLAGAGELFF.